This TCR beta chain is from a study of cytomegalovirus exposure and HLA in healthy donors. Notes on the study in general: The tendency of first-cohort TCR clusters to co-occur in the 130 or so validation repertoires was identified by a subsequent analysis.

The table came from immunoSEQ multiplex PCR; TCRdb's copy has only in-frame clones and leaves some out. The sample has some 90,000 clones, roughly 87% seen once. This clone was picked up a small number of times. Its antigen is unidentified. V lost 3 bases, J lost 0 bases, and 3 bases stayed unmatched. The germline V gene encodes CDR1 SGHRS and CDR2 YFSETQ. The CDR3 is 14 residues long. Among the 110 or so subjects of the validation cohort, separate from the roughly 650-subject first cohort, were the donors. The chain joins TRBV5-1 to TRBJ2-7, with 7 bases that match TRBD1. This TCR came from a young man in good health and CMV-seropositive. Source material: PBMCs. Written as DNA, the CDR3 is TGCGCCAGCAGCTCGACAGGGAACTCCTACGAGCAGTACTTC. This codes for CASSSTGNSYEQYF. The variable domain in full, with the rest retrieved from reference TRBV5-1 and TRBJ2-7, is KAGVTQTPRYLIKTRGQQVTLSCSPISGHRSVSWYQQTPGQGLQFLFEYFSETQRNKGNFPGRFSGRQFSNSRSEMNVSTLELGDSALYLCASSSTGNSYEQYFGPGTRLTVT.